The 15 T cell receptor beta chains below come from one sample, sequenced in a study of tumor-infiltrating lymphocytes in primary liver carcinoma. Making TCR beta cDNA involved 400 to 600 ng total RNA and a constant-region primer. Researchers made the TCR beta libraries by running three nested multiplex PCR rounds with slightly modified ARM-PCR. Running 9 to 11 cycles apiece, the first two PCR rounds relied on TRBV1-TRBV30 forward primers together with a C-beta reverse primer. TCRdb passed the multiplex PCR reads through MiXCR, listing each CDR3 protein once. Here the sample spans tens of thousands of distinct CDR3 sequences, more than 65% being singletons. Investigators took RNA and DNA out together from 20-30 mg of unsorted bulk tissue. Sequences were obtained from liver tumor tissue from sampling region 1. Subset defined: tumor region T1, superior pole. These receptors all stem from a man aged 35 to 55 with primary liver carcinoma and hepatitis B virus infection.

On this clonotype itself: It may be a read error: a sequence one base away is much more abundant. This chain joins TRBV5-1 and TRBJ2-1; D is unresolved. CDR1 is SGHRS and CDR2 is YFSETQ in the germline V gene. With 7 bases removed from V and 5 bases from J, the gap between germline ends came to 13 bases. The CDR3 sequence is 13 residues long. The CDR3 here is CASGSTPNNEQFF. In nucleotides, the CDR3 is TGCGCCAGCGGCTCGACTCCAAACAATGAGCAGTTCTTC.

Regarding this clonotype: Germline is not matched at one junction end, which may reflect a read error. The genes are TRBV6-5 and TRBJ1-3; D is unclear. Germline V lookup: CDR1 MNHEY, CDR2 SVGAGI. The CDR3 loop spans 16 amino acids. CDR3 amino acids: CASSLSFWISGNTIYF. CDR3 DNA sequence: TGTGCAAGCAGCCTCTCATTTTGGATCTCTGGAAACACCATATATTTT.

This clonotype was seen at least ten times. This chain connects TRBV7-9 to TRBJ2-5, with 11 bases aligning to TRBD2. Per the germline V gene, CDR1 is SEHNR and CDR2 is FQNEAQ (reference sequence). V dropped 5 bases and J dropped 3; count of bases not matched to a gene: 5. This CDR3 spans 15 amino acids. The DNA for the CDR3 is TGTGCCAGCAGCCCTTTGGGACTAGCGGAAGAGACCCAGTACTTC. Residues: CASSPLGLAEETQYF. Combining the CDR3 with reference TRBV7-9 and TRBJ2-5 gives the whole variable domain DTGVSQNPRHKITKRGQNVTFRCDPISEHNRLYWYRQTLGQGPEFLTYFQNEAQLEKSRLLSDRFSAERPKGSFSTLEIQRTEQGDSAMYLCASSPLGLAEETQYFGPGTRLLVL.

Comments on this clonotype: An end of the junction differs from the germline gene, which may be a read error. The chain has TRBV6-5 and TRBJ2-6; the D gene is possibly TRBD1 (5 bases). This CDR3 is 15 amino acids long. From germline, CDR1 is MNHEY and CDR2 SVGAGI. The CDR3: CASTNRHSGANVPTF. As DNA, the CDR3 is TGTGCCAGCACCAACCGTCACTCTGGGGCCAACGTCCCGACTTTC.

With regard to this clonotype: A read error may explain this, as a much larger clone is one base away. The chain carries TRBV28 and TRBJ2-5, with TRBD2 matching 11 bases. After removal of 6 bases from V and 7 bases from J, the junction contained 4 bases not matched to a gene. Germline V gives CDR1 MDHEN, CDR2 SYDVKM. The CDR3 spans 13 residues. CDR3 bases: TGTGCCAGCAGACTAGCGGGAGAGGGGACCCAGTACTTC. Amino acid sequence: CASRLAGEGTQYF. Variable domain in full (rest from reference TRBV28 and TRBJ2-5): DVKVTQSSRYLVKRTGEKVFLECVQDMDHENMFWYRQDPGLGLRLIYFSYDVKMKEKGDIPEGYSVSREKKERFSLILESASTNQTSMYLCASRLAGEGTQYFGPGTRLLVL.

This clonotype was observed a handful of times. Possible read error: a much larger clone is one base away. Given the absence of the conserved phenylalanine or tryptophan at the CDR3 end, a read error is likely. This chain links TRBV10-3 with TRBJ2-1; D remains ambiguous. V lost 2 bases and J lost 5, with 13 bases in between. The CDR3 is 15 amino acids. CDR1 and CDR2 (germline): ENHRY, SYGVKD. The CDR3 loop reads CAISEPMDPHNEQFL. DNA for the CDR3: TGTGCCATCAGTGAGCCGATGGACCCACACAATGAGCAGTTCTTA.

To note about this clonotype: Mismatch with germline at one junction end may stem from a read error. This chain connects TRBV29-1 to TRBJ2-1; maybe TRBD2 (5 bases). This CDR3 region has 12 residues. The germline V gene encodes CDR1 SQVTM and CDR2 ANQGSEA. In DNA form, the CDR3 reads TGTAGCGTTGATAGGGCCCGTGATGAGCAGCTCTTC. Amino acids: CSVDRARDEQLF.

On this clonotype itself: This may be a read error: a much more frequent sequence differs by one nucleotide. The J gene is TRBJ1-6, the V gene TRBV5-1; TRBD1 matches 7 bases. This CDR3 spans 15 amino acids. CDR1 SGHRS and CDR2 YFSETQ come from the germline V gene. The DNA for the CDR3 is TGCGCCAGCAGCTTGGGACAGGGATATAATTCACACCTCCACTTT. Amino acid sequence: CASSLGQGYNSHLHF.

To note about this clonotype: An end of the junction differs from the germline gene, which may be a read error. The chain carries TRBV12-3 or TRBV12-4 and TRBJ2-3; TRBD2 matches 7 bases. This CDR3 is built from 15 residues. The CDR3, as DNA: TGTGCCAGTGGTTTGGCAGCGGGGATCACATATACGCAGTATTTT. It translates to CASGLAAGITYTQYF.

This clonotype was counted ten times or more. Here the CDR3 reads CASSFDTSSYNEQFF. The CDR3 DNA sequence: TGCGCCAGCAGCTTCGACACCTCCTCCTACAATGAGCAGTTCTTC. The chain recombines TRBV5-1 with TRBJ2-1, with D uncertain. V gave up 2 bases and J gave up 0 bases, with 9 bases separating them. Germline assignment: CDR1 SGHRS and CDR2 YFSETQ. This CDR3 contains 15 residues.

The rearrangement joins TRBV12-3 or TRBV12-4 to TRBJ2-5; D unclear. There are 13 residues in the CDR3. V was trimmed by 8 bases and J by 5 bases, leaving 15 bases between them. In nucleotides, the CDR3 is TGTGCCAGCGCCCCCGCCCATGTGGAGACCCAGTACTTC. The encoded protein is CASAPAHVETQYF.

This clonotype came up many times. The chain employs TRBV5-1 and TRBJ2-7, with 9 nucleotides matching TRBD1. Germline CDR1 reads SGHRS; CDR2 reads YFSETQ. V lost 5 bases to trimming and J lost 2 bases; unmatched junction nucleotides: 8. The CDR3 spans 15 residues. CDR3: CASSPTGTGPYEQYF. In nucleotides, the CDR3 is TGCGCCAGCAGTCCAACCGGGACAGGGCCCTACGAGCAGTACTTC.

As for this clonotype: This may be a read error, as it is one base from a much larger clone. CDR3 bases: TGTGTCTGGAGTGTGAATCTGGGCAGGGGCTTCTTC. It is translated as CVWSVNLGRGFF. J is TRBJ2-1 and V is TRBV30; D possibly corresponds to TRBD1 (6 bases). CDR3 length: 12 amino acids. The germline CDR1 and CDR2 sequences are GTSNPN and SVGIG (reference sequence).

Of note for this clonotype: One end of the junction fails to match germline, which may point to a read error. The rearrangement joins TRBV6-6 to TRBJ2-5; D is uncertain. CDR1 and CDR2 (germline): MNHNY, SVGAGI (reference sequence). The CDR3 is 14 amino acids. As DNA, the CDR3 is TGTGCCAGCAGTTACTCGCCATGGGAAGAGACTCAGTACTTC. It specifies CASSYSPWEETQYF.

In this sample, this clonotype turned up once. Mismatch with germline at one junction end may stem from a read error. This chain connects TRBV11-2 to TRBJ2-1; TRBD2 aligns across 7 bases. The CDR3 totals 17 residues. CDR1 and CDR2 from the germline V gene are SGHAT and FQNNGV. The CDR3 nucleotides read TGTACCAGCAGCACCCTCGGGACTAACGGGAGTGACAATGAGCAGTTCTTC. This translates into CTSSTLGTNGSDNEQFF.